This T cell receptor beta chain was recorded in a study of human T cells and chemical hapten exposure. Germline V CDR1 and CDR2: MNHEY, SMNVEV (reference sequence). V shed 0 bases and J 7 bases; nucleotides not matched to a gene: 5. CDR3 length: 15 amino acids. Of note for this clonotype: What it recognizes is unknown.

The time point: patch test 2, 6 weeks after DPC sensitization. As for treatment: therapeutic diphenylcyclopropenone sensitization with weekly scalp DPC. TCRdb itself ran the RACE reads through MiXCR, one entry per CDR3 protein. Of around 100,000 distinct CDR3 sequences in the sample, approximately 10% were seen once. Overall study findings and caveats: TCRs whose frequency exceeded 1 in 1000 remained the same following DPC sensitization. Relative to controls, expanded TCRs formed significantly more large CDR3 similarity clusters.

Material: whole blood, obtained in connection with sensitization to the hapten diphenylcyclopropenone (DPC). The genes are TRBV27 and TRBJ2-7, with 11 bases identical to TRBD1. The source of this sequence is a woman aged 40 to 55 with alopecia areata. Some clones in this sample may be carry-over from other donors' samples. The CDR3 bases are TGTGCCAGCAGTTTATCTGGGACAGGGGGTGGGGAGCAGTACTTC. Residues: CASSLSGTGGGEQYF.